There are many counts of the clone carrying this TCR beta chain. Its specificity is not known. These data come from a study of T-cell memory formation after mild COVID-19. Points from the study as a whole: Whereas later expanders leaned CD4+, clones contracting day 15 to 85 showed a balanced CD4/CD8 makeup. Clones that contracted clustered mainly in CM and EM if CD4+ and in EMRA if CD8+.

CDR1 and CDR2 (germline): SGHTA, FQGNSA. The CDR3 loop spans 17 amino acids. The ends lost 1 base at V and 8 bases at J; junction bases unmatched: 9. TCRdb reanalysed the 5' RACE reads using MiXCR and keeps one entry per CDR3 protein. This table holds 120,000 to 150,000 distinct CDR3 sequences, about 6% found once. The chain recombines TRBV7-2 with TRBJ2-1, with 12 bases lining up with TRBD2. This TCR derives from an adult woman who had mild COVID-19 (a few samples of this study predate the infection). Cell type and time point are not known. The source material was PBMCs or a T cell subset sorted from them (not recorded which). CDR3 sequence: CASSLVPLAGGVDEQFF. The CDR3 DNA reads TGTGCCAGCAGCTTAGTGCCACTAGCGGGAGGAGTGGATGAGCAGTTCTTC.